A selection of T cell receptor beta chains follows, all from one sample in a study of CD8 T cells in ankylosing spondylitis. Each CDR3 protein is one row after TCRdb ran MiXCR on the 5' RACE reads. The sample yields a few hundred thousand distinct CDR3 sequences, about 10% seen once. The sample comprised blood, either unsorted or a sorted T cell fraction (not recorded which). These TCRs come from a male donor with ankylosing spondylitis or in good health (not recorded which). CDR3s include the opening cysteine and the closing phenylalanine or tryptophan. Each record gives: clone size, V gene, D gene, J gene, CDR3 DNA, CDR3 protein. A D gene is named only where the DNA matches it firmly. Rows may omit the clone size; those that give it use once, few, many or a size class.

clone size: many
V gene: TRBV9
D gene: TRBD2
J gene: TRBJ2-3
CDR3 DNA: TGTGCCAGCAGCCCTACTAGCGGGGGGGCGTCAGATACGCAGTATTTT
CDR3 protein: CASSPTSGGASDTQYF

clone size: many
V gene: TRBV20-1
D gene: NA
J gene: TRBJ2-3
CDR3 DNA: TGCAGTGCTAAAAAAATCGGGGCCTTACACTTCAATACGCAGTATTTT
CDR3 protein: CSAKKIGALHFNTQYF

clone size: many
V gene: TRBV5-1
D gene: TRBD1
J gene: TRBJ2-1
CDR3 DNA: TGCGCCAGCAGGTTGAGGGACAGGGGATGGGATGAGCAGTTCTTC
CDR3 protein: CASRLRDRGWDEQFF

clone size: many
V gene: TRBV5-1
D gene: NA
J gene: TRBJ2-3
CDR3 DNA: TGCGCCAGCAGCTTGAATACCGGCGGGGCAGATACGCAGTATTTT
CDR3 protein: CASSLNTGGADTQYF

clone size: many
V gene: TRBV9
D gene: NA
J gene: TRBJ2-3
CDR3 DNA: TGTGCCAGCAGCGTGACTAGCACAGATACGCAGTATTTT
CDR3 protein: CASSVTSTDTQYF

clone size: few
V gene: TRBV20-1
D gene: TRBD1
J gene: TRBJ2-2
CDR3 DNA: TGCAGTGCTAGCCCCACAGGGGGTTGGTACACCGGGGAGCTGTTTTTT
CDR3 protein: CSASPTGGWYTGELFF

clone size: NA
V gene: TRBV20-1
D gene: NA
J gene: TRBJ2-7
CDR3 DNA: TGCAGTGCTAGCGACCGAGCGGGTGCAGTCTCCTACGAGCAGTACTTC
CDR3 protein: CSASDRAGAVSYEQYF

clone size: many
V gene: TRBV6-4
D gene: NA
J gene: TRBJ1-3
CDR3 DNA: TGTGCCAGCAGTGACCGGGGGCTCGGTGGAAACACCATATATTTT
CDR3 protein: CASSDRGLGGNTIYF

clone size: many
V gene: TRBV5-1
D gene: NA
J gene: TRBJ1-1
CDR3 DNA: TGTGCCAGCAGTTTGGGGGGCGTGACTGAAGCTTTCTTT
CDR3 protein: CASSLGGVTEAFF

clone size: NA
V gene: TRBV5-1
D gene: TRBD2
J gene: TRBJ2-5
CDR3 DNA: TGCGCCAGCAGCTTGTCATTGGGGGTCGGACTAGGCGGGACCCAGTACTTC
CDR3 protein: CASSLSLGVGLGGTQYF

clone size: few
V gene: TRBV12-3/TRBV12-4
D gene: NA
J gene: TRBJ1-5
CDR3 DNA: TGTGCCAGCAGTTTGGCCAGGGAGACCGATAGCAATCAGCCCCAGCATTTT
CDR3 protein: CASSLARETDSNQPQHF

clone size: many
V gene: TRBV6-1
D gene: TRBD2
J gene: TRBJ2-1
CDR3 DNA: TGTGCCAGCAGTGAAACGGGACTAGATGATGTCAATGAGCAGTTCTTC
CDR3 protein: CASSETGLDDVNEQFF

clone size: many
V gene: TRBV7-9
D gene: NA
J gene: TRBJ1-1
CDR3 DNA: TGTGCCAGCAGCTTAAACAGCGACACTGAAGCTTTCTTT
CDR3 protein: CASSLNSDTEAFF

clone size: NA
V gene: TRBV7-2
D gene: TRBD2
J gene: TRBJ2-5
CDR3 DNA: TGTGCCAGCAGCTTAGCGGGACTAGCGGAGACCCAGTACTTC
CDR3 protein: CASSLAGLAETQYF

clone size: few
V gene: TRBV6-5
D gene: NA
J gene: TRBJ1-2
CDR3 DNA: TGTGCCAGCAGTTACTCCCGGGACCCTAATCTGGCTAACTATGGCTACACCTTC
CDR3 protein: CASSYSRDPNLANYGYTF

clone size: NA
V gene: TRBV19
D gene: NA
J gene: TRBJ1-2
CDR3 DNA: TGTGCCAGTAACGCAGGGCAAGTAGAAGGCTACACCTTC
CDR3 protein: CASNAGQVEGYTF

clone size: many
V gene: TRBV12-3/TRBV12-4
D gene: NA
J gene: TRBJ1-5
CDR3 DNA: TGTGCCAGCGCTAACAGAGATCAGCCCCAGCATTTT
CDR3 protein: CASANRDQPQHF

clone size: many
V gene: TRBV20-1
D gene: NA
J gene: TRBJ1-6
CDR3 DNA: TGCAGTGCTAGAGATGGCGGGGAGTATTCACCCCTCCACTTT
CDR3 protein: CSARDGGEYSPLHF

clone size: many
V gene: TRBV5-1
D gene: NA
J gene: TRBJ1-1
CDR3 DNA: TGCGCCAGCAGCTTCAGCGCAGGGGCCGGTGGCACTGAAGCTTTCTTT
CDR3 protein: CASSFSAGAGGTEAFF

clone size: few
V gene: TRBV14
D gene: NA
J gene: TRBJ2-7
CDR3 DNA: TGTGCCAGCAGCCAAGATCTGGGGGTAGTAGGCGAGCAGTACTTC
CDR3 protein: CASSQDLGVVGEQYF

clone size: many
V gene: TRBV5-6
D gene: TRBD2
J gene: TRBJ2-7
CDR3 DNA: TGTGCCAGCAGCTTAGTATCCGGGGGGTACGAGCAGTACTTC
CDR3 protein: CASSLVSGGYEQYF

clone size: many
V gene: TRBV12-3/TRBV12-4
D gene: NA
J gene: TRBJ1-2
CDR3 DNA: TGTGCCAGCAGGCCGGGGAGTGCCTATGGCTACACCTTC
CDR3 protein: CASRPGSAYGYTF

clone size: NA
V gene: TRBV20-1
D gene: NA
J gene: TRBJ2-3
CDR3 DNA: TGCAGTGCCGGGCTGCCGGGGGCGGATACGCAGTATTTT
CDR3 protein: CSAGLPGADTQYF

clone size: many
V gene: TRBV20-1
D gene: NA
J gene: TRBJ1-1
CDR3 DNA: TGCAGTGCTAGAGATGCCAGCCGGAACACTGAAGCTTTCTTT
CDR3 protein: CSARDASRNTEAFF

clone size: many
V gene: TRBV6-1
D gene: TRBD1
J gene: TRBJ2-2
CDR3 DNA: TGTGCCAGCAGTATCGGGACAGCCACCGGGGAGCTGTTTTTT
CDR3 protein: CASSIGTATGELFF

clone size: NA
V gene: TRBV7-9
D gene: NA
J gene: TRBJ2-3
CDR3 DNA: TGTGCCAGCAGGTCCGGCGGGGGCCCTACTACGCAGTATTTT
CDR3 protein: CASRSGGGPTTQYF

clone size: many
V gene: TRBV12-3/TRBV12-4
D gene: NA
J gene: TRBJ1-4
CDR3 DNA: TGTGCCAGCAGGTCGACAGCAACTAATGAAAAACTGTTTTTT
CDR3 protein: CASRSTATNEKLFF

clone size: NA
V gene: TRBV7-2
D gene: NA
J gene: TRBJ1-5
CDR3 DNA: TGTGCCAGCAGCTTAGATTCGACAACCAATCAGCCCCAGCATTTT
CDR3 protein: CASSLDSTTNQPQHF

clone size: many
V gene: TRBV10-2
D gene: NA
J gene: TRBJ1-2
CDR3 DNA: TGCGCCAGCAACCTACGGGGCCTCTATGGCTACACCTTC
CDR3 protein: CASNLRGLYGYTF

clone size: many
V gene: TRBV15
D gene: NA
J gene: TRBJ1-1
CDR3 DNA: TGTGCCACCAGAGGGGGGGGGGACACTGAAGCTTTCTTT
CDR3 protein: CATRGGGDTEAFF

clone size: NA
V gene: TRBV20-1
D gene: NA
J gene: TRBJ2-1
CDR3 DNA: TGCAGCCTAGAGGGGGGGCCGGACGATGAGCAGTTCTTC
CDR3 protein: CSLEGGPDDEQFF

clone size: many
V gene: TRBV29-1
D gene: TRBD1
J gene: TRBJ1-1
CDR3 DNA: TGCAGCGTTGAAGACGCTACAGGGGGAACTGAAGCTTTCTTT
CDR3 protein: CSVEDATGGTEAFF

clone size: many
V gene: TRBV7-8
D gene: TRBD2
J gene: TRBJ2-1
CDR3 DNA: TGTGCCAGCAGCTCTCTAGCGGGGGGGCCTGTAAATGAGCAGTTCTTC
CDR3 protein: CASSSLAGGPVNEQFF

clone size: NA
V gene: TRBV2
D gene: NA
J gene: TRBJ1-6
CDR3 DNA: TGTGCCAGCAGGATCAATTCACCCCTCCACTTT
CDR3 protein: CASRINSPLHF

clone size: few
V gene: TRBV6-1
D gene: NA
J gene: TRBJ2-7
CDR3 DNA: TGTGCCAGCAGTGTTCAGGGAGCCTACGAGCAGTACTTC
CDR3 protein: CASSVQGAYEQYF

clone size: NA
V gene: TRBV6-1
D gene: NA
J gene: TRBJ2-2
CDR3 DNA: TGTGCCACCAAACTGAACACCGGGGAGCTGTTTTTT
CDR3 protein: CATKLNTGELFF

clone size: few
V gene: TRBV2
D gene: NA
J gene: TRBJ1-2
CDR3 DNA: TGTGCCAGCAGGGACAGTAACTATGGCTACACCTTC
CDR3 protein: CASRDSNYGYTF

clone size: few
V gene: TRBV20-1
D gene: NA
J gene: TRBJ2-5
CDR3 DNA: TGCAGTGCAAACTCAGGGGGGCTTGAGACCCAGTACTTC
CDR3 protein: CSANSGGLETQYF

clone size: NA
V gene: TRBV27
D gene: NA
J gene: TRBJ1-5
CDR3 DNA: TGTACCAGCAGTCCCCGGGGGCCCCAGCCCCAGCATTTT
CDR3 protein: CTSSPRGPQPQHF

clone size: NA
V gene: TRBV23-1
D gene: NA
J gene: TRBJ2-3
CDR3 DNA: TGCGCCAGCAGTCAGTACACGCAGTATTTT
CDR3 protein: CASSQYTQYF

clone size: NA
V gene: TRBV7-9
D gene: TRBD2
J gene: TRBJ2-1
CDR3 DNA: TGTGCCAGCAGCTACTTGACTAGCGGGAGGGCGAATGAGCAGTTCTTC
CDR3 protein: CASSYLTSGRANEQFF

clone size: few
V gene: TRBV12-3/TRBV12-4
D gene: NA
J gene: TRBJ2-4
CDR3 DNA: TGTGCCAGCAGTTGGGCGGGAAAAAACATTCAGTACTTC
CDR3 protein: CASSWAGKNIQYF

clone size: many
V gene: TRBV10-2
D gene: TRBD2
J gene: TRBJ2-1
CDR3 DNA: TGCGCCAGCAGTGAGTTTGGGGGGGGCAATGAGCAGTTCTTC
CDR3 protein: CASSEFGGGNEQFF

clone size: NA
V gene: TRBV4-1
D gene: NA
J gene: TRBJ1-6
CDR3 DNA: TGCGCCAGCAGCCAGAATGCGGGCCAGGCGGGTTCACCCCTCCACTTT
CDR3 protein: CASSQNAGQAGSPLHF

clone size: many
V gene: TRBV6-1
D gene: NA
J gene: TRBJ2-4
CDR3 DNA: TGTGCCAGCAGCCCTCCCGGTTCGGGAGTTAAAAACATTCAGTACTTC
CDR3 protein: CASSPPGSGVKNIQYF

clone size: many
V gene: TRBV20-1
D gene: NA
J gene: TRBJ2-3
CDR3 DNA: TGCAGTGCCCAATATTCAGACTCTCCGAGCACAGATACGCAGTATTTT
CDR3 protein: CSAQYSDSPSTDTQYF

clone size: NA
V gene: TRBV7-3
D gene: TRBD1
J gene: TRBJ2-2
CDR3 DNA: TGTGCCAGCAGCTTGACAGGGGCCACCTACACCGGGGAGCTGTTTTTT
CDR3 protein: CASSLTGATYTGELFF

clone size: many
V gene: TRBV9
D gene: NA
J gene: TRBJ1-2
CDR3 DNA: TGTGCCAGCAGCGTAGCTAAAGGCGATAACTATGGCTACACCTTC
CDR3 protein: CASSVAKGDNYGYTF

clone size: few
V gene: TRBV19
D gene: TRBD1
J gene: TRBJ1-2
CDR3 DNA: TGTGCCAGTAGTATAGCGACAGGGACTGACTATGGCTACACCTTC
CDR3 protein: CASSIATGTDYGYTF

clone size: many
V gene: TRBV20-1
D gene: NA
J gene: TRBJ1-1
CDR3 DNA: TGCAGTGCTAGAGTCCCAGGCATGAACACTGAAGCTTTCTTT
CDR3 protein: CSARVPGMNTEAFF

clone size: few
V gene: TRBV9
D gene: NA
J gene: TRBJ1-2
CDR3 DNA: TGTGCCAGCAGCGTCTCCGGGACCTCTAACTATGGCTACACCTTC
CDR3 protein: CASSVSGTSNYGYTF

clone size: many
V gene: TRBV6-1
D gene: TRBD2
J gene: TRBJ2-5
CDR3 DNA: TGTGCCAGCAAGCGGGAGGGCCGAGAGACCCAGTACTTC
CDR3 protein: CASKREGRETQYF

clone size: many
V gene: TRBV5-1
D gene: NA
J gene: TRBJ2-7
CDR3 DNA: TGCGCCAGCAGCTTGGGAGGCCAGAGCTCCTACGAGCAGTACTTC
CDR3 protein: CASSLGGQSSYEQYF